This T cell receptor beta chain comes out of a study of neurological immune-mediated disorders. Findings and limits, study-wide: HTLV-1-associated myelopathy led in TCR clonal expansion, while multiple sclerosis ranked lowest, below healthy controls. The repertoires of 18 of 34 multiple sclerosis patients fell into one related-CDR3 cluster (a possible signature) under phylogenetic grouping.

This clonotype was detected ten times or more. The antigen is unknown. Unsorted libraries were generated from 2 million PBMCs. These cells had been stored in RNAlater at -80 C. The germline CDR1 and CDR2 sequences are SGHTA and FQGNSA. The CDR3 runs 15 residues. With 5 bases clipped from V and 5 bases from J, the junction kept 11 bases outside the gene matches. It was by 5'RACE with 10-nucleotide random UMIs that the cDNA was made. TCRdb reprocessed the 5' RACE reads via MiXCR and lists one record per CDR3 protein. Of tens of thousands of distinct CDR3 sequences in the sample, 2.5% to 3% were seen once.

This TCR was sampled from a woman between 25 and 40 years old with multiple sclerosis. The sequencing sample was made of PBMCs. The chain carries TRBV7-2 and TRBJ2-7; the match to TRBD1 covers 8 bases. CDR3 protein: CASSPRTGNANEQYF. CDR3 DNA sequence: TGTGCCAGCAGCCCTCGGACAGGGAACGCTAACGAGCAGTACTTC.